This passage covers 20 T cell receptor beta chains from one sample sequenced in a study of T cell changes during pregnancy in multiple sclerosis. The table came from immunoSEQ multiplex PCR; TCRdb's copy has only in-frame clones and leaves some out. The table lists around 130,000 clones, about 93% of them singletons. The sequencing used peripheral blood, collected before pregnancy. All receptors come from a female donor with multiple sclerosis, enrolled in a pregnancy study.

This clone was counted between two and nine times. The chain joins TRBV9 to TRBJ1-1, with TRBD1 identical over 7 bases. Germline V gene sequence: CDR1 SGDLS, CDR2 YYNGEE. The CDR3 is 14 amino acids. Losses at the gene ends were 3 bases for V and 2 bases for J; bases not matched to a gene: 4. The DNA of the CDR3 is TGTGCCAGCAGCGGACAGGGAGGAAACACTGAAGCTTTCTTT. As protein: CASSGQGGNTEAFF.

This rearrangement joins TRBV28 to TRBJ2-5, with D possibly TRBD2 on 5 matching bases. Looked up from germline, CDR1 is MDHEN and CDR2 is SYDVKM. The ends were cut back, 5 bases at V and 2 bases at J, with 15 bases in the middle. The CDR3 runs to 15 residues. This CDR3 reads CASSPPGNSQETQYF. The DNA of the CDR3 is TGTGCCAGCAGTCCCCCGGGGAATTCTCAAGAGACCCAGTACTTC. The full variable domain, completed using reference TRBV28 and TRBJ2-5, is DVKVTQSSRYLVKRTGEKVFLECVQDMDHENMFWYRQDPGLGLRLIYFSYDVKMKEKGDIPEGYSVSREKKERFSLILESASTNQTSMYLCASSPPGNSQETQYFGPGTRLLVL.

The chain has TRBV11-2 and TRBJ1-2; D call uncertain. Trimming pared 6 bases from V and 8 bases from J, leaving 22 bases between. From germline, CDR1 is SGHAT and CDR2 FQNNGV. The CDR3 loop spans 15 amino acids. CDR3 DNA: TGTGCCAGCAGAGCAAGGCCGCAGGCCGAGGGAGGCTACACCTTC. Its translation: CASRARPQAEGGYTF.

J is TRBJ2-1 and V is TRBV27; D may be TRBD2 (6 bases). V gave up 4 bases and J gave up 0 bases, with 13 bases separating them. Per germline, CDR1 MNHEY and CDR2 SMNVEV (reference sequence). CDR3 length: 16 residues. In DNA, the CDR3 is TGTGCCAGCAGTTGGGGCGCGGGGAGCTCCTACAATGAGCAGTTCTTC. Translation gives CASSWGAGSSYNEQFF.

In DNA form, the CDR3 reads TGTGCCAGCAGCGCCAATGGCGCGGGGGCGAAAGAGACCCAGTACTTC. Protein product: CASSANGAGAKETQYF. This chain uses TRBV7-9 with TRBJ2-5; D may be TRBD2 (7 bases). The germline gives CDR1 SEHNR, CDR2 FQNEAQ (reference sequence). V lost 5 bases and J lost 3, with 19 bases in between. This CDR3 spans 16 amino acids.

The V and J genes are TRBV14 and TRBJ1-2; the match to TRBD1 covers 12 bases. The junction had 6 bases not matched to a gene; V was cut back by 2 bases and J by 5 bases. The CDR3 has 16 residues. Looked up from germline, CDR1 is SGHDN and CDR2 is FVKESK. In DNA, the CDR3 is TGTGCCAGCAGCCAAAGGATGGGACAGGGGGCGTATGGCTACACCTTC. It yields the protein CASSQRMGQGAYGYTF.

CDR3 nucleotide sequence: TGTGCCAGCAGCCCCCAGACAGGGGGAGGTGGCTACACCTTC. It yields the protein CASSPQTGGGGYTF. The chain carries TRBV7-9 and TRBJ1-2; 9 bases are shared with TRBD1. Germline V gene sequence: CDR1 SEHNR, CDR2 FQNEAQ (reference sequence). V gave up 5 bases and J gave up 7 bases; unmatched junction bases: 8. This CDR3 is 14 amino acids long.

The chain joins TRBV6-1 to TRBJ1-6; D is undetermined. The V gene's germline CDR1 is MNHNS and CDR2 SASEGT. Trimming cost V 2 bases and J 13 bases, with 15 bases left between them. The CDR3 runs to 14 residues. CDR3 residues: CASSEIGLVAPLHF. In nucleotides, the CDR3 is TGTGCCAGCAGTGAAATCGGTCTAGTTGCCCCCCTCCACTTT.

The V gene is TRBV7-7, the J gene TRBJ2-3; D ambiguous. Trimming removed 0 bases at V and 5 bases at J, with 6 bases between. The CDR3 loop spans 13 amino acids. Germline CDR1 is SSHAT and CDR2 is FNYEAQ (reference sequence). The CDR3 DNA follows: TGTGCCAGCAGCTTAGCAGGAGAAGATACGCAGTATTTT. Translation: CASSLAGEDTQYF. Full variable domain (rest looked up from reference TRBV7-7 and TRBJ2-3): GAGVSQSPRYKVTKRGQDVTLRCDPISSHATLYWYQQALGQGPEFLTYFNYEAQPDKSGLPSDRFSAERPEGSISTLTIQRTEQRDSAMYRCASSLAGEDTQYFGPGTRLTVL.

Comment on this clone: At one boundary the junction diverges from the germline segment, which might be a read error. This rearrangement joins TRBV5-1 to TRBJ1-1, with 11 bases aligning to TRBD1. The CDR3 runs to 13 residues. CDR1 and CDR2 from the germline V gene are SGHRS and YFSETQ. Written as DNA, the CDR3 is TGCGCCAGCAGCTTGCCGGGACAGGGGGAGTTAGGGTTT. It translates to CASSLPGQGELGF.

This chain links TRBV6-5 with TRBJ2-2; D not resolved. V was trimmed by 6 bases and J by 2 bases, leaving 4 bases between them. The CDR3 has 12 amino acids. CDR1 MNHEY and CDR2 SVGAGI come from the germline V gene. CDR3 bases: TGTGCCAGCAGACTCAACACCGGGGAGCTGTTTTTT. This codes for CASRLNTGELFF.

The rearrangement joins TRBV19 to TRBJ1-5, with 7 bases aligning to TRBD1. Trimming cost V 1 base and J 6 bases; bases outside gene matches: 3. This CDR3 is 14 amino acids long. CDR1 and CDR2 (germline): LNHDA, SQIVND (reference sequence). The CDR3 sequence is CASSIARGPQPQHF. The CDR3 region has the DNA TGTGCCAGTAGTATAGCTAGGGGGCCTCAGCCCCAGCATTTT.

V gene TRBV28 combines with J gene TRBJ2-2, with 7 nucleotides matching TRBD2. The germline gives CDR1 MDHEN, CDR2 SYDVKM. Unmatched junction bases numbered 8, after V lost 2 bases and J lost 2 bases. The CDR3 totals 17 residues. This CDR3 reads CASSLGPRGDNTGELFF. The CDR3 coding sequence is TGTGCCAGCAGTTTAGGCCCCCGGGGGGACAACACCGGGGAGCTGTTTTTT.

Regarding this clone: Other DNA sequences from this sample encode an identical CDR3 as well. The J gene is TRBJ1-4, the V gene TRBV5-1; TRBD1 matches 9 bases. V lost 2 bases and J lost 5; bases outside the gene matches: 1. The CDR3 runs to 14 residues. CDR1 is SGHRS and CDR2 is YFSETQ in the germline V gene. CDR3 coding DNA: TGCGCCAGCAGCTTACAGGGGGCGAATGAAAAACTGTTTTTT. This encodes CASSLQGANEKLFF.

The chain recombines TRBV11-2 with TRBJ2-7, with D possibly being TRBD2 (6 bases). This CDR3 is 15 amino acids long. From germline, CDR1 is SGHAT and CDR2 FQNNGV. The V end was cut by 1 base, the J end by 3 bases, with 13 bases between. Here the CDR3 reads CASSLGGSGGYEQYF. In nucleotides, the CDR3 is TGTGCCAGCAGCTTAGGGGGTAGCGGAGGCTACGAGCAGTACTTC.

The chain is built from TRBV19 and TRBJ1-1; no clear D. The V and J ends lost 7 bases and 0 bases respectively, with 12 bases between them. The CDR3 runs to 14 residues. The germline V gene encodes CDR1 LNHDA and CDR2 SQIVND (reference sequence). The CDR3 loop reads CASTTVVLNTEAFF. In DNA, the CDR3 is TGTGCCAGTACCACGGTTGTTCTGAACACTGAAGCTTTCTTT.

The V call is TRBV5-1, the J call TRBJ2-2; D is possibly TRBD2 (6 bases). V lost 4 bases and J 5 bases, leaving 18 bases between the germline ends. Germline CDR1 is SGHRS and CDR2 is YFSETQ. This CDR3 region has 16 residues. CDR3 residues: CASSSRDLARTGELFF. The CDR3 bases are TGCGCCAGCAGCAGTAGGGACCTAGCGAGAACCGGGGAGCTGTTTTTT.

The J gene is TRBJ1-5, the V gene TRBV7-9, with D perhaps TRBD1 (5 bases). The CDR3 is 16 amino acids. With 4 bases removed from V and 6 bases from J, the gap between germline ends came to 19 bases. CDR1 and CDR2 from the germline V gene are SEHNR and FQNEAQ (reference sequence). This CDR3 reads CASSSAAPGFGQPQHF. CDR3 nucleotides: TGTGCCAGCAGCTCCGCGGCTCCAGGGTTTGGTCAGCCCCAGCATTTT.

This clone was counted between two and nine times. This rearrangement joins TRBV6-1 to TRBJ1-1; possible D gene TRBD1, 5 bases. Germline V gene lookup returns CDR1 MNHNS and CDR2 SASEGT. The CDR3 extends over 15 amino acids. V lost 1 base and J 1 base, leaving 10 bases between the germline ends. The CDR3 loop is CASSEVRGENTEAFF. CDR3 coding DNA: TGTGCCAGCAGTGAAGTGCGGGGGGAGAACACTGAAGCTTTCTTT.

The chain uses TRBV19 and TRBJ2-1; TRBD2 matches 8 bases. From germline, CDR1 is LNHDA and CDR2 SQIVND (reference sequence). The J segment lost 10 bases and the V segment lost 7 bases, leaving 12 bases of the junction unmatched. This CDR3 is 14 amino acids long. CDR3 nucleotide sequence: TGTGCCAGTAAAGAGCGGGAGTCAATCCGCGAGCAGTTCTTC. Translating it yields CASKERESIREQFF.